This T cell receptor (beta chain) was identified in a study of tumor-infiltrating lymphocytes in primary liver carcinoma. Study at large: Sequencing of the samples generated roughly 3.5 to 7.5 million productive TCRbeta reads, with similar yields across tissue types.

The CDR3 runs 15 residues. V gave up 6 bases and J gave up 3 bases, with 15 bases separating them. The germline CDR1 and CDR2 sequences are LNHDA and SQIVND (reference sequence). With a constant-region primer, TCR beta cDNA was made from 450 to 550 ng of total RNA. Three nested multiplex PCR rounds of slightly modified ARM-PCR generated TCR beta libraries. Amplification in the first two PCR rounds was performed using TRBV1-TRBV30 forward primers and a C-beta reverse primer for roughly 9 cycles each. TCRdb used MiXCR to reprocess the multiplex PCR reads, holding one entry per CDR3 protein. The table shows some 46,000 distinct CDR3 sequences, with roughly 80% occurring only once. From unsorted bulk tissue weighing roughly 18-31 mg, DNA and RNA were co-extracted. On this clonotype itself: This may stem from a read error, because a much larger clone lies one nucleotide away.

The sequencing sample was made of tumor-adjacent normal liver tissue. The rearrangement joins TRBV19 to TRBJ1-5, with D possibly matching TRBD1 (6 bases). This TCR came from a woman in her 30s with primary liver carcinoma and hepatitis B virus infection. The CDR3 sequence is CASRSVGAHNQPQHF. As DNA, the CDR3 is TGTGCCAGTAGGAGCGTGGGGGCACACAATCAGCCCCAGCATTTT.